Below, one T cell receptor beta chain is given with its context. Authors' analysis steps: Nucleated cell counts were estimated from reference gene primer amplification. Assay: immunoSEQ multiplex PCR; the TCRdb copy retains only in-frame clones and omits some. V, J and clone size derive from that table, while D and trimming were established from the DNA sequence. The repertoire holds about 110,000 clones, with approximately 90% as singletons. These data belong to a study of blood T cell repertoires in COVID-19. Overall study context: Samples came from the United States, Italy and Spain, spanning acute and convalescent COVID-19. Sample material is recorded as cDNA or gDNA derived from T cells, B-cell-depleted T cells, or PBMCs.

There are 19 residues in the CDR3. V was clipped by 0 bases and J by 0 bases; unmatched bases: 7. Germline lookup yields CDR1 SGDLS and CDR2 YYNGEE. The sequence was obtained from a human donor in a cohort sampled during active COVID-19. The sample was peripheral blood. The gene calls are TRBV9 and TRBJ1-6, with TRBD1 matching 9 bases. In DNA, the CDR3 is TGTGCCAGCAGCGTAGAGGCGGGACAGGGCCGCTCCTATAATTCACCCCTCCACTTT. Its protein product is CASSVEAGQGRSYNSPLHF.